What follows are 21 T cell receptor beta chains derived from one specimen sequenced in a study of CD8 T cells in Susac syndrome. cDNA came from around 0.54 to 1 ug RNA primed by random hexamers. Each CDR3 protein gets one entry after TCRdb re-called the immunoSEQ multiplex PCR reads with MiXCR. The data hold 210,000 or so distinct CDR3 sequences, with about 94% observed a single time. The material sequenced was CD4+ T cells from PBMCs. The receptors were sampled from a human donor with Susac syndrome.

This sequence joins TRBV14 and TRBJ1-2; no clear D gene. With 4 bases removed from V and 6 bases from J, the gap between germline ends came to 9 bases. CDR3 length: 12 amino acids. Germline assignment: CDR1 SGHDN and CDR2 FVKESK. CDR3 residues: CASSPLGNGYTF. DNA of the CDR3: TGTGCCAGCAGCCCCCTCGGGAATGGCTACACCTTC.

This clonotype was recorded only once. This chain connects TRBV12-3 or TRBV12-4 to TRBJ1-1; 7 bases fit TRBD1. This CDR3 comprises 13 residues. V dropped 6 bases and J dropped 6; count of bases not matched to a gene: 7. The CDR3 DNA follows: TGTGCCAGCAGCTCTCACAGGGGACCTGAAGCTTTCTTT. Translation gives CASSSHRGPEAFF.

This clonotype appeared a single time. J is TRBJ2-1 and V is TRBV12-5; 9 nucleotides match TRBD1. Germline assignment: CDR1 LGHNT and CDR2 FRNRAP. V lost 6 bases to trimming and J lost 7 bases; unmatched junction nucleotides: 10. The CDR3 loop spans 15 amino acids. The CDR3 region has the DNA TGTGCTAGTGGCCAGGACAGGGGCCTCTCAAATGAGCAGTTCTTC. Encoded protein: CASGQDRGLSNEQFF.

The gene calls are TRBV20-1 and TRBJ1-2; D not certain. This CDR3 contains 11 residues. Germline V gene data show CDR1 as DFQATT and CDR2 as SNEGSKA (reference sequence). V was trimmed by 2 bases and J by 4 bases, leaving 5 bases between them. In DNA, the CDR3 is TGCAGTGCTAGAATGGGCTATGGCTACACCTTC. This encodes CSARMGYGYTF.

J is TRBJ2-1 and V is TRBV5-1; no definite D call. This CDR3 is 13 amino acids long. V lost 0 bases, J lost 5 bases, and 6 bases lay in between. Per germline, CDR1 SGHRS and CDR2 YFSETQ. CDR3: CASSLVENNEQFF. DNA for the CDR3: TGCGCCAGCAGCTTGGTAGAGAACAATGAGCAGTTCTTC.

The V and J genes are TRBV25-1 and TRBJ2-7, with D perhaps TRBD1 (5 bases). In germline, CDR1 is MGHDK, CDR2 SYGVNS. The CDR3 has 13 residues. Deletions cut 2 bases from V and 4 bases from J, with 9 bases between. DNA of the CDR3: TGTGCCAGCAGTGAAAACAGGATTTACGAGCAGTACTTC. Its translation: CASSENRIYEQYF.

This clonotype occurred once. This sequence joins TRBV20-1 and TRBJ2-1; D is unresolved. CDR3 length equals 14 residues. CDR1 and CDR2 from the germline V gene are DFQATT and SNEGSKA (reference sequence). Between the trimmed V and J ends, which lost 4 bases and 0 bases, there was a span of 10 bases. The CDR3 coding sequence is TGCAGTGCTATGCCTCCGAGCTCCTACAATGAGCAGTTCTTC. This gives the protein CSAMPPSSYNEQFF.

The genes are TRBV10-3 and TRBJ2-3; 11 nucleotides agree with TRBD2. Per the germline V gene, CDR1 is ENHRY and CDR2 is SYGVKD. The length of the CDR3 is 16 residues. V lost 3 bases, J lost 5 bases, and 7 bases stayed unmatched. The CDR3 reads CAISDVETSGRDTQYF. CDR3 nucleotide sequence: TGTGCCATCAGTGACGTTGAAACTAGCGGGAGAGATACGCAGTATTTT.

This clonotype was counted between two and nine times. The chain links TRBV7-2 to TRBJ1-5; no reliable D call. V lost 0 bases and J lost 6, with 3 bases in between. The CDR3 extends over 12 amino acids. Germline CDR1 SGHTA, CDR2 FQGNSA. The chain's CDR3 is CASSLAGQPQHF. CDR3 bases: TGTGCCAGCAGCTTAGCCGGTCAGCCCCAGCATTTT.

V and J are TRBV29-1 and TRBJ1-1, with D possibly matching TRBD1 (5 bases). The CDR3 contains 13 residues. In germline, CDR1 is SQVTM, CDR2 ANQGSEA. Trimming left V 3 bases short and J 1 base short, with 9 bases between. The CDR3 DNA follows: TGCAGCGTTGAGGGGGGTCGGAACACTGAAGCTTTCTTT. Translation gives CSVEGGRNTEAFF.

The V gene is TRBV13, the J gene TRBJ2-1; 8 bases are a match to TRBD2. The CDR3 is made up of 13 amino acids. CDR1 is PRHDT, CDR2 FYEKMQ, per germline (reference sequence). V was pared by 2 bases and J by 6 bases, with 0 bases of the junction left unmatched. This CDR3 reads CASSLTSGNEQFF. Here the CDR3 DNA reads TGTGCCAGCAGCTTAACTAGCGGCAATGAGCAGTTCTTC.

This sequence joins TRBV5-1 and TRBJ2-2; D perhaps matches TRBD1 (5 bases). V was trimmed by 7 bases and J by 0 bases, leaving 10 bases between them. The germline CDR1 and CDR2 sequences are SGHRS and YFSETQ. The CDR3 loop spans 14 amino acids. This CDR3 reads CASETDANTGELFF. The CDR3 DNA reads TGCGCCAGCGAGACAGATGCGAACACCGGGGAGCTGTTTTTT.

The CDR3 sequence: CASSYLQGLNTGELFF. CDR3 coding DNA: TGTGCCAGCAGCTATCTCCAGGGTTTAAACACCGGGGAGCTGTTTTTT. The rearrangement joins TRBV7-9 to TRBJ2-2, with TRBD1 as a possible D gene (5 bases). The V end lost 4 bases, the J end lost 2 bases, and 14 bases lay between the germline ends. The CDR3 loop spans 16 amino acids. The germline gives CDR1 SEHNR, CDR2 FQNEAQ (reference sequence).

This chain connects TRBV4-2 to TRBJ2-6; no reliable D call. The CDR3 covers 18 residues. V was clipped by 0 bases and J by 2 bases, with 14 bases between them. Germline loops: CDR1 LGHNA, CDR2 YNFKEQ. Here the CDR3 reads CASSQEGERNTGANVLTF. Here the CDR3 DNA reads TGTGCCAGCAGCCAAGAAGGCGAGCGTAATACTGGGGCCAACGTCCTGACTTTC.

The table lists this clonotype with a count of one. This sequence joins TRBV20-1 and TRBJ1-1, with D hard to call. The CDR3 covers 11 residues. V was pared by 1 base and J by 2 bases, with 2 bases between. Germline loops: CDR1 DFQATT, CDR2 SNEGSKA (reference sequence). DNA for the CDR3: TGCAGTGCTAGAGCAAACACTGAAGCTTTCTTT. It yields the protein CSARANTEAFF.

The V and J genes are TRBV6-2 or TRBV6-3 and TRBJ2-7; D gene unclear. CDR3 length equals 14 residues. Per the germline V gene, CDR1 is MNHEY and CDR2 is SVGEGT. Trimming took 7 bases from V and 0 from J, leaving 13 bases between them. CDR3 bases: TGTGCCAGCAAACGGAGTAAGCGCTCCTACGAGCAGTACTTC. Translating gives CASKRSKRSYEQYF.

V is TRBV7-6 and J is TRBJ1-6; D is possibly TRBD1 (5 bases). The CDR3 is made up of 16 amino acids. V lost 0 bases, J lost 0 bases, and 6 bases lay in between. Per the germline V gene, CDR1 is SGHVS and CDR2 is FNYEAQ. The CDR3 loop is CASSLAGVSYNSPLHF. For the CDR3, the DNA is TGTGCCAGCAGCTTAGCAGGGGTCTCCTATAATTCACCCCTCCACTTT. Together with reference TRBV7-6 and TRBJ1-6, the CDR3 gives the full variable domain: GAGVSQSPRYKVTKRGQDVALRCDPISGHVSLYWYRQALGQGPEFLTYFNYEAQQDKSGLPNDRFSAERPEGSISTLTIQRTEQRDSAMYRCASSLAGVSYNSPLHFGNGTRLTVT.

This clonotype has only one observation. CDR3 sequence: CSAREVSLNTEAFF. The CDR3 DNA reads TGCAGTGCTAGGGAAGTCAGCTTGAACACTGAAGCTTTCTTT. The chain recombines TRBV20-1 with TRBJ1-1; D is unclear. CDR1 DFQATT and CDR2 SNEGSKA come from the germline V gene (reference sequence). The CDR3 is made up of 14 amino acids. Trimming took off 3 bases at V and 0 bases at J, with 11 bases between the two ends.

This clonotype was observed a few times. The gene calls are TRBV2 and TRBJ1-5, with D possibly matching TRBD1 (5 bases). The CDR3 covers 15 residues. Looked up from germline, CDR1 is SNHLY and CDR2 is FYNNEI. Trimming pared 7 bases from V and 7 bases from J, leaving 20 bases between. The CDR3 DNA sequence: TGTGCCAGCAACGCCCTACGGGACTCCCGGCAGCCCCAGCATTTT. Protein product: CASNALRDSRQPQHF.

This chain connects TRBV20-1 to TRBJ2-3; D is possibly TRBD2 (7 bases). CDR1 DFQATT and CDR2 SNEGSKA come from the germline V gene (reference sequence). This CDR3 comprises 14 residues. The CDR3 protein is CSLFVRGAADTQYF. CDR3 in DNA: TGCAGCCTCTTCGTCCGGGGGGCGGCAGATACGCAGTATTTT.

The CDR3 DNA is TGCGCCAGCAGCCAGGCTCACACGGATACGCAGTATTTT. Translated: CASSQAHTDTQYF. The chain recombines TRBV4-3 with TRBJ2-3; D is uncertain. The CDR3 sequence is 13 residues long. Germline assignment: CDR1 LGHNA and CDR2 YSLEER. V lost 3 bases to trimming and J lost 6 bases, with 10 bases between them.